Listed below are T cell receptor beta chains from one sample, sequenced in a study of cytomegalovirus exposure and HLA in healthy donors. Using immunoSEQ multiplex PCR, the repertoire was profiled, and TCRdb retains in-frame clones only, with some absent. There are more than 110,000 clones in the sample; about 8.9% occur only once, and 1.8% lies in the top ten. Sequencing was done on a sample of PBMCs. The receptor set was obtained from a man aged 45-65 years in good health and CMV-seronegative. Each CDR3 is given with its conserved first and last residue. The order of the fields is CDR3 length, clone size, J gene, D gene, V gene, CDR3 DNA, CDR3 protein. A D gene is named only where the DNA matches it firmly. Clone size is given for some rows only: seen once, a few or many times, or a class if the clone is expanded.

14	-	TRBJ1-2	TRBD1	TRBV19	TGTGCCAGTAGTACTCGACAGGGGAGCTATGGCTACACCTTC	CASSTRQGSYGYTF
13	-	TRBJ2-7	TRBD2	TRBV7-2	TGTGCCAGCAGCTTATCCCGGGAGGCCACAGTGGGCTTC	CASSLSREATVGF
12	-	TRBJ1-2	-	TRBV10-3	TGTGCCATCAGTGATCGGGGGGGTGGCTACACCTTC	CAISDRGGGYTF
13	few	TRBJ2-3	-	TRBV27	TGTGCCAGCAGTTCCAACAGGGAGGGTACGCAGTATTTT	CASSSNREGTQYF
15	few	TRBJ2-3	-	TRBV10-3	TGTGCCATCAGTGATATGACTGGGGGCGCAGATACGCAGTATTTT	CAISDMTGGADTQYF
18	few	TRBJ2-2	-	TRBV25-1	TGTGCCAGCCGTGAATCGGGGGTTTACCCTGCGAACACCGGGGAGCTGTTTTTT	CASRESGVYPANTGELFF
13	-	TRBJ2-7	-	TRBV7-9	TGTGCCAGCAGCTTAGCCCGAGGTGGCGAGCAGTACTTC	CASSLARGGEQYF
15	few	TRBJ2-6	-	TRBV6-6	TGTGCCAGCAGTTACGTCGGCTCTGGGGCCAACGTCCTGACTTTC	CASSYVGSGANVLTF
17	few	TRBJ2-2	TRBD1	TRBV14	TGTGCCAGCAGCCGACGGACAGGGGTTTGGAACACCGGGGAGCTGTTTTTT	CASSRRTGVWNTGELFF
11	-	TRBJ1-2	TRBD1	TRBV2	TGTGCCGGGGGACAGAACTATGGCTACACCTTC	CAGGQNYGYTF
14	-	TRBJ2-2	-	TRBV7-3	TGTGCCAGCAGCCCTAACTCTAATGCCGGGGAGCTGTTTTTT	CASSPNSNAGELFF
15	-	TRBJ1-4	-	TRBV16	TGTGCCAGCAGCCAAGACTCAAGGGGAAGTGAAAAACTGTTTTTT	CASSQDSRGSEKLFF
16	few	TRBJ1-6	TRBD1	TRBV5-5	TGTGCCAGCAGCCAAGGGACAGGGGGCTACAGTTCACCCCTCCACTTT	CASSQGTGGYSSPLHF
16	-	TRBJ2-2	-	TRBV6-5	TGTGCCAGCAGTTCTTCAGGGGCTCAGGAAACCGGGGAGCTGTTTTTT	CASSSSGAQETGELFF
13	few	TRBJ1-2	-	TRBV7-3	TGTGCCAGCAGCTCCCAAGCAGGGTATGGCTACACCTTC	CASSSQAGYGYTF
14	-	TRBJ2-7	TRBD1	TRBV6-1	TGTGCCAGCAGTGCGGACAGGGGCTCGGGCGAGCAGTACTTC	CASSADRGSGEQYF
14	-	TRBJ2-7	TRBD1	TRBV6-1	TGTGCCAGCAGTGTCCGGACAGGGCGGTACGAGCAGTACTTC	CASSVRTGRYEQYF
17	few	TRBJ1-2	-	TRBV21-1	TGTGCCAGCAGCAAATGGGTCGACAGTAGTTTTAACTATGGCTACACCTTC	CASSKWVDSSFNYGYTF
13	-	TRBJ2-1	TRBD2	TRBV18	TGTGCCACCCTCGGGGGGTCCTACAATGAGCAGTTCTTC	CATLGGSYNEQFF
12	few	TRBJ2-1	TRBD2	TRBV6-4	TGTGCCAGCAGTGGGACTAGTAATGAGCAGTTCTTC	CASSGTSNEQFF
14	-	TRBJ2-1	-	TRBV28	TGTGCCAGCAGTTTAAACCGCCAGCGCGATGAGCAGTTCTTC	CASSLNRQRDEQFF
15	few	TRBJ2-2	-	TRBV5-1	TGCGCCAGCAGCTTGGTACAGTCAAACACCGGGGAGCTGTTTTTT	CASSLVQSNTGELFF
14	few	TRBJ1-3	TRBD1	TRBV27	TGTGCCAGCAGCCAGGACAGGGCTGGAAACACCATATATTTT	CASSQDRAGNTIYF
14	few	TRBJ2-1	TRBD2	TRBV5-4	TGTGCCAGCAGCTTCACAGCGGGGGGGTATGAGCAGTTCTTC	CASSFTAGGYEQFF
14	few	TRBJ1-5	TRBD1	TRBV6-5	TGTGCCAGCAACCCCGACAGGGCCAATCAGCCCCAGCATTTT	CASNPDRANQPQHF
16	few	TRBJ1-5	-	TRBV28	TGTGCCAGCAGTTTTTACCGCGGGAGAGGCAATCAGCCCCAGCATTTT	CASSFYRGRGNQPQHF
13	-	TRBJ1-4	-	TRBV6-1	TGTGCCAGCAGTGGAAAGGGAGGTGAAAAACTGTTTTTT	CASSGKGGEKLFF
13	few	TRBJ1-2	TRBD1	TRBV19	TGTGCCAGTAGCCAAGAAACGGACAGGGGCTACACCTTC	CASSQETDRGYTF
15	few	TRBJ1-2	-	TRBV5-4	TGTGCCAGCAGCCAGAGGACAGCGCCTAGGTATGGCTACACCTTC	CASSQRTAPRYGYTF
18	-	TRBJ2-1	-	TRBV1	TGCACCAGCAGCCTAAGATACGTGTGGGCGGGGGGTTACAATGAGCAGTTCTTC	CTSSLRYVWAGGYNEQFF
16	few	TRBJ1-3	-	TRBV7-6	TGTGCCAGCAGCAAAGGGGTTGGGGAACGTGGAAACACCATATATTTT	CASSKGVGERGNTIYF
15	few	TRBJ1-2	-	TRBV9	TGTGCCAGCAGCGTAACCATCGACAGGCTTTATGGCTACACCTTC	CASSVTIDRLYGYTF
16	few	TRBJ2-3	TRBD1	TRBV5-1	TGCGCCAGCAGCTTGATAGGACAGGGGGCCCCAGATACGCAGTATTTT	CASSLIGQGAPDTQYF
14	-	TRBJ1-1	-	TRBV5-4	TGTGCCAGCGCCCCCCGGGGGGGGAACACTGAAGCTTTCTTT	CASAPRGGNTEAFF
17	-	TRBJ2-1	TRBD2	TRBV7-6	TGTGCCAGCAGCCCTGGGGCAGCGGGAGGGCCTAGGAGTGAGCAGTTCTTC	CASSPGAAGGPRSEQFF
13	-	TRBJ2-7	TRBD1	TRBV5-1	TGCGCCAGCAGCCAGACAGGGATCCACGAGCAGTACTTC	CASSQTGIHEQYF
14	-	TRBJ2-2	-	TRBV27	TGTGCCAGCAGTAGAAATCGGGACTTCGGGGAGCTGTTTTTT	CASSRNRDFGELFF
15	-	TRBJ2-3	TRBD1	TRBV19	TGTGCCAGCCTAGACAGAGGGGGCAGCACAGATACGCAGTATTTT	CASLDRGGSTDTQYF
15	-	TRBJ2-7	-	TRBV9	TGTGCCAGCAGCCCCCAGGTGGCCCCGCCTGGCGAGCAGTACTTC	CASSPQVAPPGEQYF
16	few	TRBJ2-3	TRBD2	TRBV29-1	TGCAGCGTCGACCACAGGACTAGCCGCGAGGGAGATACGCAGTATTTT	CSVDHRTSREGDTQYF
15	-	TRBJ2-1	TRBD2	TRBV18	TGTGCCAGCTCACTCGGGACTAGCGGTCACAATGAGCAGTTCTTC	CASSLGTSGHNEQFF
15	-	TRBJ2-2	-	TRBV27	TGTGCCAGCAGTTTCTCCAGGGTAGACACCGGGGAGCTGTTTTTT	CASSFSRVDTGELFF
13	-	TRBJ1-4	-	TRBV29-1	TGCAGCGTTGGAGCACAGGGAGCTGGGAAACTGTTTTTT	CSVGAQGAGKLFF
18	few	TRBJ2-7	TRBD2	TRBV7-8	TGTGCCAGCAGCGCCGACAAGGGACTAGCGGGGTTCTCCTACGAGCAGTACTTC	CASSADKGLAGFSYEQYF
16	few	TRBJ2-7	TRBD2	TRBV28	TGTGCCAGCGGGCTAGCGGGGGTTCTGAGCTCCTACGAGCAGTACTTC	CASGLAGVLSSYEQYF
15	-	TRBJ1-2	TRBD1	TRBV30	TGTGCCTGGAGTATTAGGGACAGCGCTTTTGATGGCTACACCTTC	CAWSIRDSAFDGYTF
15	few	TRBJ1-1	-	TRBV7-2	TGTGCCAGCAGCTTAACGTCCCAGGGTGGCACTGAAGCTTTCTTT	CASSLTSQGGTEAFF
13	-	TRBJ2-4	-	TRBV7-2	TGTGCCAGCAGCTTAGAGGCGGGCAACATTCAGTACTTC	CASSLEAGNIQYF
19	few	TRBJ1-1	-	TRBV27	TGTGCCAGCAGTCGCAAAATCTTAGACAGTTTATTCCTGAACACTGAAGCTTTCTTT	CASSRKILDSLFLNTEAFF
15	-	TRBJ2-1	TRBD2	TRBV6-5	TGTGCCAGCAGTGGACTAGCGGGAGTGAACAATGAGCAGTTCTTC	CASSGLAGVNNEQFF
14	-	TRBJ2-3	-	TRBV13	TGTGCCAGCAGTCAAGACCGGGGTATGGATACGCAGTATTTT	CASSQDRGMDTQYF
17	-	TRBJ2-3	TRBD2	TRBV14	TGTGCCAGCAGCCAGGGACTAGCGGCAAAGGGGGTAGATACGCAGTATTTT	CASSQGLAAKGVDTQYF
12	few	TRBJ1-2	TRBD1	TRBV30	TGTGCCTGGAACCGGGACAGCTATGGCTACACCTTC	CAWNRDSYGYTF
15	few	TRBJ1-5	TRBD1	TRBV27	TGTGCCAGCAGTCTCCGACAGGGTTTCGGTCAGCCCCAGCATTTT	CASSLRQGFGQPQHF
14	few	TRBJ2-2	-	TRBV6-5	TGTGCCAGCAGTCAAGGGGGGGACACCGGGGAGCTGTTTTTT	CASSQGGDTGELFF
13	few	TRBJ2-7	-	TRBV7-3	TGTGCCAGCAGCCTTCAAGGGGGCTACGAGCAGTACTTC	CASSLQGGYEQYF
14	few	TRBJ2-7	-	TRBV4-2	TGTGCCAGCAGCCCGGTCGGAGGGGTCTACGAGCAGTACTTC	CASSPVGGVYEQYF